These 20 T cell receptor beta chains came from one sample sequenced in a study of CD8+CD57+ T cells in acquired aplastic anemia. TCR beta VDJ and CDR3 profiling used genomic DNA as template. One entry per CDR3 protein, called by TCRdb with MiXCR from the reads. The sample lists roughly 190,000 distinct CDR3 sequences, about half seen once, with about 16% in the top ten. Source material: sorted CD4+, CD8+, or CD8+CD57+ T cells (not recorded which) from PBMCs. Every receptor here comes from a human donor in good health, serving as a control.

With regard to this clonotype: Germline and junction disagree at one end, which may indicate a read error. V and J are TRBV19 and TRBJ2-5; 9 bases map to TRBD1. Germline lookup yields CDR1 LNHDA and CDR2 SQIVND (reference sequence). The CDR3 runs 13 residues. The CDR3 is CTSSKDRGETQYF. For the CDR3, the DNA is TGTACCAGTAGTAAGGACAGGGGAGAGACCCAGTACTTC.

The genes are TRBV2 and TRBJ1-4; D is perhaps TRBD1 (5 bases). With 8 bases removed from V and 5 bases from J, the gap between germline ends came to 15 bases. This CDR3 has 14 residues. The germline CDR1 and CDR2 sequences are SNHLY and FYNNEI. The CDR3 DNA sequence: TGTGCCAGCCGCAGTTCGGGGCCAAATGAAAAACTGTTTTTT. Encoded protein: CASRSSGPNEKLFF.

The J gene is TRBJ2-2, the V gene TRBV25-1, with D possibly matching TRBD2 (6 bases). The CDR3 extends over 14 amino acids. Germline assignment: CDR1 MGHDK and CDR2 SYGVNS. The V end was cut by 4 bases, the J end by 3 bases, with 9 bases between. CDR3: CASSAGSDTGELFF. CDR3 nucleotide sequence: TGTGCCAGCAGTGCCGGGAGTGACACCGGGGAGCTGTTTTTT.

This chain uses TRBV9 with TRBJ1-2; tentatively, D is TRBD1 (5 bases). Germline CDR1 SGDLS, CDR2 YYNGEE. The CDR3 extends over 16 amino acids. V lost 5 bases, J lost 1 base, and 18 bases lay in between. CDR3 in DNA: TGTGCCAGCAGTGAAGCCCAGGGTCCCTTTAACTATGGCTACACCTTC. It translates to CASSEAQGPFNYGYTF.

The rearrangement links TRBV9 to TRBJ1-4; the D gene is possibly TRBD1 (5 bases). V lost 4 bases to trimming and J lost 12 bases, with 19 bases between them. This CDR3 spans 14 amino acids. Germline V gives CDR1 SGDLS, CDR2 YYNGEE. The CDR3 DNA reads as TGTGCCAGCAGCCTGGGACTAGCAGGCGGGGAACTGTTTTTT. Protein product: CASSLGLAGGELFF.

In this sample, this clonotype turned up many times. The CDR3 here is CASSLSAGRTSGANVLTF. The CDR3 nucleotides read TGTGCCAGCAGCTTATCGGCGGGACGGACCTCTGGGGCCAACGTCCTGACTTTC. The rearrangement joins TRBV7-8 to TRBJ2-6; D is possibly TRBD2 (6 bases). Germline assignment: CDR1 SGHVS and CDR2 FQNEAQ. Trimming took 2 bases from V and 0 from J, leaving 14 bases between them. The CDR3 loop spans 18 amino acids.

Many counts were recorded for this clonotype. The CDR3 sequence: CASSPTGGAQETQYF. The CDR3 coding sequence is TGTGCCAGCAGCCCCACGGGCGGTGCGCAAGAGACCCAGTACTTC. V gene TRBV7-6 combines with J gene TRBJ2-5, with D uncertain. This CDR3 is 15 amino acids long. Deletions cut 5 bases from V and 2 bases from J, with 15 bases between. Germline values: CDR1 SGHVS, CDR2 FNYEAQ.

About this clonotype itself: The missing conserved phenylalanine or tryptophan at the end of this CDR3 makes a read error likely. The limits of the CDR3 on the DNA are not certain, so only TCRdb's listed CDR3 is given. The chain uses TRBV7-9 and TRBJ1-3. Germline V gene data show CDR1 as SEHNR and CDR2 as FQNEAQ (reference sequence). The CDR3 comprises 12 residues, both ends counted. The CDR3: CASSLRGGGALT.

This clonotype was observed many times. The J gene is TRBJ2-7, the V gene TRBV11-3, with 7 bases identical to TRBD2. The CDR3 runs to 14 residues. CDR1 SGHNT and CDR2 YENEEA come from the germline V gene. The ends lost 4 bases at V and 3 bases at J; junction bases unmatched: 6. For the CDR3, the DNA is TGTGCCAGCAGCTCAGAAGGCGGGAGCTACGAGCAGTACTTC. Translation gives CASSSEGGSYEQYF.

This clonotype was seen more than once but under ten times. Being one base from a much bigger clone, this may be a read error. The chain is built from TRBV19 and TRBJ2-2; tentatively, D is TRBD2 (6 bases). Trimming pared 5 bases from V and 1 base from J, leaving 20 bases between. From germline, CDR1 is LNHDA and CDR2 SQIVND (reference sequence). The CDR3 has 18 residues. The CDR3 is CASSPGRGSTLNTGELFF. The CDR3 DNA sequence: TGTGCCAGTAGTCCGGGACGGGGGTCGACCCTGAACACCGGGGAGCTGTTTTTT.

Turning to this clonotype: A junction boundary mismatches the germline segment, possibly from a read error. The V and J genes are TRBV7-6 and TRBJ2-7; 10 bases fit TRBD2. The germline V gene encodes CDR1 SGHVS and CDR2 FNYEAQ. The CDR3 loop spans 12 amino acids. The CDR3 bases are TGTGCCAGCAGCAAAGCGGGGGGGACCATGCACTTC. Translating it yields CASSKAGGTMHF.

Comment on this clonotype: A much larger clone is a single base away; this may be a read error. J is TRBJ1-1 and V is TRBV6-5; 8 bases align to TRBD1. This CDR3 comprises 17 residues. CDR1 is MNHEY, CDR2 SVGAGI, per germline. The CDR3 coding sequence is TGTGCCAGCAGTTACTCTTATCTACAGGGGGGGAACACTGAAGCTCTCTTT. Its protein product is CASSYSYLQGGNTEALF.

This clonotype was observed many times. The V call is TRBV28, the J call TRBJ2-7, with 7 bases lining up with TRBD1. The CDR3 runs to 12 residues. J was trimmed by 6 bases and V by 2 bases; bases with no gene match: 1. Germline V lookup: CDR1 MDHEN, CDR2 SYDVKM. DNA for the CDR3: TGTGCCAGCAGTTTAGCAGGGGGCGAGCAGTACTTC. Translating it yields CASSLAGGEQYF.

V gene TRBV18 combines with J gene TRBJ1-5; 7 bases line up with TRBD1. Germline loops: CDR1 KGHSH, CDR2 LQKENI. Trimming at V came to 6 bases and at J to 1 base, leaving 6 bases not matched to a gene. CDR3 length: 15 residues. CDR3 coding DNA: TGTGCCAGCTCTCGCGACAGGGTGAGCAATCAGCCCCAGCATTTT. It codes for CASSRDRVSNQPQHF.

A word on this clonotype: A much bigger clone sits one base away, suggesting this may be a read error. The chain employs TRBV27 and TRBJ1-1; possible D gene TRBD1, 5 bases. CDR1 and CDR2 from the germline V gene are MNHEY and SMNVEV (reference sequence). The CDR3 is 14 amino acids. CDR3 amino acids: CASSFFSGNAEAFF. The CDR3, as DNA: TGTGCCAGCAGTTTTTTTTCAGGGAACGCTGAAGCTTTCTTT.

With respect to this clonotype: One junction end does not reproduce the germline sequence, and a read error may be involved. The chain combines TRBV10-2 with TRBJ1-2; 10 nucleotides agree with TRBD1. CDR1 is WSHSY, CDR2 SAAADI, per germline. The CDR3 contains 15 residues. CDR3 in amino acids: CASNAGTGENYGCTF. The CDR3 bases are TGCGCCAGCAACGCCGGGACAGGGGAAAACTATGGCTGCACCTTC.

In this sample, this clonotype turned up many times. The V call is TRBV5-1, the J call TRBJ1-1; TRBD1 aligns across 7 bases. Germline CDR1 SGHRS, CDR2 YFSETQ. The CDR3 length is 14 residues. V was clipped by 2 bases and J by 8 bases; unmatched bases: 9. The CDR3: CASSFSAQGLEAFF. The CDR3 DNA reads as TGCGCCAGCAGCTTTTCGGCACAGGGGCTCGAAGCTTTCTTT.

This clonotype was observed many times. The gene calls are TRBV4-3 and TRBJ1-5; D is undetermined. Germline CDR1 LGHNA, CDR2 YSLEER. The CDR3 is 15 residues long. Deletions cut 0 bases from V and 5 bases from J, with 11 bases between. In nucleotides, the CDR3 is TGCGCCAGCAGCCAAGATCTTCGGGCGTATCAGCCCCAGCATTTT. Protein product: CASSQDLRAYQPQHF.

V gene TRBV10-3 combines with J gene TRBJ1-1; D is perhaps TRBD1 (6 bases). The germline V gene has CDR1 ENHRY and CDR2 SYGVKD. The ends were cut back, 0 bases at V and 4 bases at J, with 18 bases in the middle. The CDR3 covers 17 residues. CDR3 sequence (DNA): TGTGCCATCAGTGAGTCGGGGGGGGGGCAGGGCGGCACTGAAGCTTTCTTT. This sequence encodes CAISESGGGQGGTEAFF.

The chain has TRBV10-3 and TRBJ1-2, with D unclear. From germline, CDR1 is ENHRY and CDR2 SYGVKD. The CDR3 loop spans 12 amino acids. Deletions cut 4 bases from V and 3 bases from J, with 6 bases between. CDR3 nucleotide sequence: TGTGCCATCAGTGGCGTTGACTATGGCTACACCTTC. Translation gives CAISGVDYGYTF.